Listed here are 17 T cell receptor beta chains from one sample, sequenced in a study of T cells in women clearing cervical HPV infection. The method was immunoSEQ multiplex PCR; TCRdb's version includes in-frame clones alone and lacks a portion of them. With approximately 34,000 clones in the sample, the ten largest clones hold roughly 1.4%. The sample taken for sequencing was blood buffy coat. The receptors were gathered from a woman aged 18 to 75 with a cervical HPV16 infection that either progressed to CIN3+ or cleared (not recorded which).

Details on this clone: Read coverage stops 3 residues before the CDR3 terminus; the germline J gene supplies the remainder. The V call is TRBV7-9, the J call TRBJ2-3, with 7 bases aligning to TRBD1. This CDR3 has 13 amino acids. Germline CDR1 is SEHNR and CDR2 is FQNEAQ (reference sequence). CDR3 sequence reads: CASSLDRGETQYF. The CDR3 DNA, read in part, is TGTGCCAGCAGCTTAGACAGGGGAGAGACG.

In terms of frequency, this clone is medium-sized. The sequenced part of the CDR3 DNA is TGCAGCGGAGTTGAGGCTCAAGAGACC. This encodes CSGVEAQET. The CDR3 in full is CSGVEAQETQYF. The chain couples TRBV29-1 to TRBJ2-5, with no clear D. Coverage ceases 3 residues before the CDR3 finishes, and the germline J gene fills in the end. The V gene's germline CDR1 is SQVTM and CDR2 ANQGSEA. Trimming pared 7 bases from V and 2 bases from J, leaving 11 bases between. The CDR3 loop spans 12 amino acids.

The DNA read from the CDR3 is TGCGCCAGCAGCTCCGGACAGGGACTAGCGGGAGCCCAAGAGACC. Amino acids: CASSSGQGLAGAQET. The whole CDR3 protein reads CASSSGQGLAGAQETQYF. The chain recombines TRBV5-1 with TRBJ2-5; 14 bases agree with TRBD2. The CDR3 goes on 3 residues after the read ends, and that part is filled in from the germline J gene. This CDR3 has 18 amino acids. Germline assignment: CDR1 SGHRS and CDR2 YFSETQ. V gave up 3 bases and J gave up 1 base; unmatched junction bases: 8.

The covered CDR3 bases are TGTGCCAGTAGTACCGGGACAGGGCAAGGAGGGGCCAACGTC. Protein product: CASSTGTGQGGANV. The complete CDR3 reads CASSTGTGQGGANVLTF. J is TRBJ2-6 and V is TRBV19; 9 nucleotides line up with TRBD1. With the read ending 3 residues before the CDR3 end, the germline J gene is used to fill in that end. Trimming removed 4 bases from V and 4 bases from J; junction bases left unmatched: 8. Germline CDR1 is LNHDA and CDR2 is SQIVND (reference sequence). The CDR3 runs to 17 residues.

As for this clone: The read gets to within 3 residues of the CDR3 end, and the germline J gene fills in the rest. The genes are TRBV18 and TRBJ1-2, with D possibly TRBD1 on 6 matching bases. V was trimmed by 3 bases and J by 1 base, leaving 12 bases between them. The CDR3 length is 15 residues. Germline CDR1 is KGHSH and CDR2 is LQKENI. The part of the CDR3 DNA that was read is TGTGCCAGCTCACCGGGGAAGGGACATAACTATGGC. The encoded protein is CASSPGKGHNYG. The full CDR3 sequence reads CASSPGKGHNYGYTF. The entire variable domain, with the rest obtained from reference TRBV18 and TRBJ1-2, is as follows: NAGVMQNPRHLVRRRGQEARLRCSPMKGHSHVYWYRQLPEEGLKFMVYLQKENIIDESGMPKERFSAEFPKEGPSILRIQQVVRGDSAAYFCASSPGKGHNYGYTFGSGTRLTVV.

Comment on this clone: With the read ending 3 residues before the CDR3 end, the germline J gene is used to fill in that end. The chain has TRBV29-1 and TRBJ2-7; unclear D gene. Germline CDR1 SQVTM, CDR2 ANQGSEA. Trimming took off 4 bases at V and 2 bases at J, with 6 bases between the two ends. The CDR3 is 11 amino acids. The CDR3 spells CSVGGPYEQYF. The sequenced CDR3 bases are TGCAGCGTTGGTGGCCCCTACGAG.

Notes on this clone: The CDR3 end lies 3 residues beyond the end of the read and is filled in from the germline J gene. The chain is built from TRBV5-1 and TRBJ2-1, with TRBD2 identical over 7 bases. The ends lost 5 bases at V and 9 bases at J; junction bases unmatched: 8. Per germline, CDR1 SGHRS and CDR2 YFSETQ. CDR3 length equals 13 residues. The CDR3 DNA, read in part, is TGCGCCAGCAGTTTGTCTCCGGGGGGTGAG. Its protein is CASSLSPGGE. The whole CDR3 sequence is CASSLSPGGEQFF.

About this clone itself: The read ends 3 residues early relative to the CDR3; the germline J gene fills the gap. The rearrangement joins TRBV7-8 to TRBJ2-5; TRBD1 aligns across 7 bases. V shed 5 bases and J 1 base; nucleotides not matched to a gene: 4. Germline V CDR1 and CDR2: SGHVS, FQNEAQ. The CDR3 is 14 amino acids. The chain's CDR3 is CASSVDRVQETQYF. CDR3 DNA, as far as it was read: TGTGCCAGCAGCGTCGACAGGGTCCAAGAGACC.

On this clone: The read is 3 residues too short to cover the CDR3 end, so that end is filled in from the germline J gene. V gene TRBV11-1 combines with J gene TRBJ2-1; the match to TRBD2 covers 8 bases. The CDR3 runs to 13 residues. Germline assignment: CDR1 SGHAT and CDR2 FQDESV (reference sequence). Unmatched junction bases numbered 3, after V lost 3 bases and J lost 8 bases. This chain's CDR3 is CASSFGGVDEQFF. The sequenced part of the CDR3 DNA is TGTGCCAGCAGCTTCGGGGGGGTGGATGAG.

As concerns this clone: The read finishes 3 residues shy of the CDR3 end, and the germline J gene is used to complete it. The chain employs TRBV19 and TRBJ2-5; possibly TRBD1 for D (5 bases). Germline loops: CDR1 LNHDA, CDR2 SQIVND (reference sequence). The CDR3 is 14 amino acids. The DNA read from the CDR3 is TGTGCCAGTAGTATAGGAGCAACCAGGGATACC. It codes for CASSIGATRDT. The complete CDR3 sequence is CASSIGATRDTQYF.

A remark on this clone: The read terminates 3 residues before the CDR3 end, so the remaining end is supplied by the germline J gene. J is TRBJ1-5 and V is TRBV19; D is unclear. The CDR3 totals 15 residues. Trimming took 1 base from V and 4 from J, leaving 11 bases between them. The germline gives CDR1 LNHDA, CDR2 SQIVND (reference sequence). The sequenced part of the CDR3 DNA is TGTGCCAGTAGTATAGGTGGACTGACAAATCAGCCC. Residues: CASSIGGLTNQP. The whole CDR3 sequence is CASSIGGLTNQPQHF.

A note on this clone: The read finishes 3 residues shy of the CDR3 end, and the germline J gene is used to complete it. V is TRBV7-3 and J is TRBJ2-3; 14 nucleotides line up with TRBD2. V dropped 0 bases and J dropped 0; count of bases not matched to a gene: 2. Germline CDR1 reads SGHTA; CDR2 reads FQGTGA. This CDR3 spans 18 amino acids. This CDR3 is CASSLTTSGRESTDTQYF. CDR3 bases read: TGTGCCAGCAGCTTAACGACTAGCGGGAGGGAAAGCACAGATACG.

For this clone: The read comes to an end 3 residues before the CDR3 does, leaving the germline J gene to fill in the end. This chain links TRBV20-1 with TRBJ2-3, with D uncertain. V was clipped by 4 bases and J by 1 base, with 9 bases between them. This CDR3 contains 13 residues. Germline loops: CDR1 DFQATT, CDR2 SNEGSKA (reference sequence). Incomplete CDR3 DNA: TGCAGTGCTATTGCTTTAGGCACAGATACG. It is translated as CSAIALGTDT. The whole CDR3 sequence is CSAIALGTDTQYF.

To note about this clone: Read data end 3 residues before the CDR3 end; the end is taken from the germline J gene. V gene TRBV29-1 combines with J gene TRBJ2-5, with 9 nucleotides matching TRBD1. Trimming at V came to 3 bases and at J to 7 bases, leaving 12 bases not matched to a gene. Germline V lookup: CDR1 SQVTM, CDR2 ANQGSEA. The CDR3 is made up of 15 amino acids. The CDR3 bases that were read are TGCAGCGTTGATTTGGGGACAGGGATGGTTGGGACC. It is translated as CSVDLGTGMVGT. The CDR3, in full, reads CSVDLGTGMVGTQYF.

In the case of this clone: The CDR3 end lies 3 residues beyond the end of the read and is filled in from the germline J gene. The chain is built from TRBV7-7 and TRBJ1-4; D gene unclear. The CDR3 is 17 residues long. From germline, CDR1 is SSHAT and CDR2 FNYEAQ (reference sequence). V was clipped by 8 bases and J by 0 bases, with 19 bases between them. Partial CDR3 DNA: TGTGCCAGCGGAGGGCGTAACCCGTCGGCAACTAATGAAAAA. Protein sequence: CASGGRNPSATNEK. The CDR3 as a whole reads CASGGRNPSATNEKLFF.

To note about this clone: The read terminates 3 residues before the CDR3 end, so the remaining end is supplied by the germline J gene. The V gene is TRBV7-2, the J gene TRBJ2-1; D is possibly TRBD2 (6 bases). CDR3 size: 14 residues. Germline CDR1 is SGHTA and CDR2 is FQGNSA. Trimming took off 7 bases at V and 5 bases at J, with 15 bases between the two ends. The part of the CDR3 DNA that was read is TGTGCCAGCACCCCGGGACTCCCTGACAATGAG. Translated, it gives CASTPGLPDNE. The entire CDR3 is CASTPGLPDNEQFF.

Turning to this clone: The CDR3 goes on 3 residues after the read ends, and that part is filled in from the germline J gene. This rearrangement joins TRBV19 to TRBJ1-4; D is unresolved. The CDR3 totals 13 residues. V lost 3 bases to trimming and J lost 6 bases, with 8 bases between them. The germline gives CDR1 LNHDA, CDR2 SQIVND (reference sequence). The CDR3 loop is CASSISVHEKLFF. Partial CDR3 DNA: TGTGCCAGTAGTATTTCAGTACATGAAAAA. Complete variable domain (other parts from reference TRBV19 and TRBJ1-4): DGGITQSPKYLFRKEGQNVTLSCEQNLNHDAMYWYRQDPGQGLRLIYYSQIVNDFQKGDIAEGYSVSREKKESFPLTVTSAQKNPTAFYLCASSISVHEKLFFGSGTQLSVL.